The clone carrying this TCR beta chain occurred many times. As yet, its antigen is unknown. The CDR3 runs to 14 residues. CDR1 is SGHTA and CDR2 is FQGNSA in the germline V gene. V dropped 1 base and J dropped 1 base, with 7 bases sitting between them. Amplification of TCR alpha and beta CDR3 regions from RNA used iRepertoire nested multiplex PCR. Tissue mRNA or PBMC total RNA, roughly 90-400 ng, went into one-step reverse transcription and amplification. One entry per CDR3 protein, called by TCRdb with MiXCR from the multiplex PCR reads. This sample yields 150,000 to 200,000 distinct CDR3 sequences, of which around 30% are seen a single time; around 20% belongs to the top ten. This sample is drawn from a study of glioma-infiltrating T cells. The study, taken as a whole, reports: Tissue-blood divergence was below expectation in non-neoplastic patients, above in gliomas. Tissue and blood shared very few CDR3 sequences.

The TCR comes from a human donor with low-grade glioma or glioblastoma, undergoing nonglioma brain surgery, or in good health (not recorded which). The gene calls are TRBV7-2 and TRBJ2-5; D perhaps matches TRBD1 (6 bases). Material: glioma tissue, nonneoplastic brain tissue, or PBMCs (not recorded which). The DNA for the CDR3 is TGTGCCAGCAGCTTAGTGACAGGCCAAGAGACCCAGTACTTC. It is translated as CASSLVTGQETQYF.